Listed below are T cell receptor beta chains from one sample, sequenced in a study of T cell responses to AZD1222 COVID-19 vaccine. The method was immunoSEQ multiplex PCR; TCRdb's version includes in-frame clones alone and lacks a portion of them. The profile shows around 150,000 clones, around 90% of them singletons. The source material was peripheral blood, sampled 28 days after the second AZD1222 dose. The source of these receptors is an adult who received the AZD1222 COVID-19 vaccine. The CDR3 runs from the conserved cysteine through the conserved F or W. The D gene is left open where the match is weak. Some rows mark clone size as missing; the rest say once, few, many or name a class of expanded clone.

V: TRBV28
size: .
D: .
J: TRBJ2-7
DNA: TGTGCCAGCAGTCCGTGGACAGTTCACTACGAGCAGTACTTC
CDR3: CASSPWTVHYEQYF

V: TRBV27
size: .
D: TRBD2
J: TRBJ2-3
DNA: TGTGCCAGCAGTTTCATCCTAGCGGGAAGCACAGATACGCAGTATTTT
CDR3: CASSFILAGSTDTQYF

V: TRBV6-5
size: .
D: TRBD2
J: TRBJ2-7
DNA: TGTGCCAGCATCTCCGGGACTAGCGGGAGGATCGAGCAGTACTTC
CDR3: CASISGTSGRIEQYF

V: TRBV7-9
size: .
D: TRBD2
J: TRBJ2-7
DNA: TGTGCCAGCAGCTACCACGGACTAGCAGCTTACGAGCAGTACTTC
CDR3: CASSYHGLAAYEQYF

V: TRBV4-1
size: once
D: .
J: TRBJ1-1
DNA: TGCGCCAGCAGCCAAGAGAGGAGCGGTACGAACACTGAAGCTTTCTTT
CDR3: CASSQERSGTNTEAFF

V: TRBV5-4
size: .
D: TRBD1
J: TRBJ2-7
DNA: TGTGCCAGCAGCTTGGCAGCCGGACAGGGGATATACGAGCAGTACTTC
CDR3: CASSLAAGQGIYEQYF

V: TRBV5-5
size: .
D: .
J: TRBJ1-2
DNA: TGTGCCAGCAGCTCTACGACAGGCCAATATGGCTACACCTTC
CDR3: CASSSTTGQYGYTF

V: TRBV27
size: .
D: TRBD1
J: TRBJ1-5
DNA: TGTGCCAGCAGTTTATGGGGACAGGGCAATCAGCCCCAGCATTTT
CDR3: CASSLWGQGNQPQHF

V: TRBV18
size: .
D: .
J: TRBJ1-2
DNA: TGTGCCAGCTCACCGGCGGATGACTATGGCTACACCTTC
CDR3: CASSPADDYGYTF

V: TRBV2
size: .
D: .
J: TRBJ1-5
DNA: TGTGCCAGCAGTGTAAGACCCCGGGAGCCTGGACATTTT
CDR3: CASSVRPREPGHF

V: TRBV25-1
size: .
D: .
J: TRBJ1-4
DNA: TGTGCCAGCAGTGAAGCGACGGGAGGTGGGGTTAATGAAAAACTGTTTTTT
CDR3: CASSEATGGGVNEKLFF

V: TRBV5-1
size: once
D: .
J: TRBJ2-1
DNA: TGCGCCAGCAGCCCCACCCCGGGGAGCGAATACAATGAGCAGTTCTTC
CDR3: CASSPTPGSEYNEQFF

V: TRBV29-1
size: .
D: TRBD2
J: TRBJ2-1
DNA: TGCAGCGTTGAAACTAGCGGGATTTACAATGAGCAGTTCTTC
CDR3: CSVETSGIYNEQFF

V: TRBV28
size: .
D: .
J: TRBJ1-1
DNA: TGTGCCAGCAGTTTATCGGTTGAGGGAAACACTGAAGCTTTCTTT
CDR3: CASSLSVEGNTEAFF

V: TRBV25-1
size: .
D: TRBD1
J: TRBJ1-4
DNA: TGTGCCAGCAGTGATTTAGGACAGGGGGGTGGAAAACTGTTTTTT
CDR3: CASSDLGQGGGKLFF

V: TRBV10-3
size: once
D: TRBD1
J: TRBJ2-3
DNA: TGTGCCATCAGTCAAGGACAGGGGGCTGGAGATACGCAGTATTTT
CDR3: CAISQGQGAGDTQYF

V: TRBV5-5
size: .
D: .
J: TRBJ1-1
DNA: TGTGCCAGCAGCTTGGTTGGGCAGGGAGCTTTCTTT
CDR3: CASSLVGQGAFF

V: TRBV27
size: .
D: TRBD2
J: TRBJ2-7
DNA: TGTGCCAGCAGTTCTGGCGGGGGGCCCTACGAGCAGTACTTC
CDR3: CASSSGGGPYEQYF

V: TRBV7-2
size: .
D: .
J: TRBJ1-2
DNA: TGTGCCAGCAGCTTCAAGAGTGGAGAGGGCTACACCTTC
CDR3: CASSFKSGEGYTF

V: TRBV11-3
size: .
D: TRBD2
J: TRBJ2-7
DNA: TGTGCCAGCAGCCCTAGCGGGGAGACCTACGAGCAGTACTTC
CDR3: CASSPSGETYEQYF

V: TRBV6-1
size: .
D: TRBD1
J: TRBJ1-5
DNA: TGTGCCAGCAGTGAAAATACCGGGACAGGGAGCTTCAAGCCCCAGCATTTT
CDR3: CASSENTGTGSFKPQHF

V: TRBV19
size: .
D: TRBD1
J: TRBJ1-5
DNA: TGTGCCAGTAGTCCCGGGACAGGGGGCTCAGGCTATCAGCCCCAGCATTTT
CDR3: CASSPGTGGSGYQPQHF

V: TRBV7-6
size: .
D: .
J: TRBJ1-3
DNA: TGTGCCAGCAGCTTAGATAGGAGCTCTGGAAACACCATATATTTT
CDR3: CASSLDRSSGNTIYF

V: TRBV10-1
size: .
D: .
J: TRBJ2-7
DNA: TGCGCCAGCAGTTCGGCAGGATCCCACGAGCAGTACTTC
CDR3: CASSSAGSHEQYF

V: TRBV3-1/TRBV3-2
size: .
D: TRBD1
J: TRBJ1-5
DNA: TGTGCCAGCAGCCCCTATGGGACAGGGGATCAGCCCCAGCATTTT
CDR3: CASSPYGTGDQPQHF

V: TRBV19
size: .
D: .
J: TRBJ1-1
DNA: TGTGCCAGTAGGGGGGCATCCCCTAACACTGAAGCTTTCTTT
CDR3: CASRGASPNTEAFF

V: TRBV10-3
size: .
D: TRBD2
J: TRBJ2-5
DNA: TGTGCCTCCCGGGGCCTAGCGGGAGTTGAGACCCAGTACTTC
CDR3: CASRGLAGVETQYF

V: TRBV18
size: .
D: .
J: TRBJ2-5
DNA: TGTGCCAGCTCACCACGACAAGAGACCCAGTACTTC
CDR3: CASSPRQETQYF

V: TRBV28
size: .
D: TRBD1
J: TRBJ2-5
DNA: TGTGCCAGCAGTTCTCGGGACAGGGGTGGAAAGACCCAGTACTTC
CDR3: CASSSRDRGGKTQYF

V: TRBV15
size: .
D: TRBD1
J: TRBJ1-5
DNA: TGTGCCACCAGCAGACACAGGGGCCACGGGGGGAGCAATCAGCCCCAGCATTTT
CDR3: CATSRHRGHGGSNQPQHF

V: TRBV10-1
size: .
D: .
J: TRBJ2-7
DNA: TGCGCCAGCAGATCCGCCGGGGGCCACATTTTATGCGAGCAGTACTTC
CDR3: CASRSAGGHILCEQYF

V: TRBV9
size: .
D: .
J: TRBJ1-1
DNA: TGTGCCAGCAGCGTAGGGAAGATGAACACTGAAGCTTTCTTT
CDR3: CASSVGKMNTEAFF

V: TRBV5-4
size: .
D: .
J: TRBJ1-2
DNA: TGTGCCAGCAGCTTCCCTCCGGGACCCAACTATGGCTACACCTTC
CDR3: CASSFPPGPNYGYTF

V: TRBV4-3
size: .
D: TRBD1
J: TRBJ1-4
DNA: TGCGCCAGCAGCCAAGGAGGGGGCGCGTCCGAAAAACTGTTTTTT
CDR3: CASSQGGGASEKLFF

V: TRBV19
size: .
D: TRBD1
J: TRBJ1-2
DNA: TGTGCCAGTAGGGTACAGGGGCTCTATGGCTACACCTTC
CDR3: CASRVQGLYGYTF

V: TRBV4-1
size: .
D: TRBD1
J: TRBJ1-6
DNA: TGCGCCAGCAGCCAAACCCAGGGGGCTCGGTCACCCCTCCACTTT
CDR3: CASSQTQGARSPLHF

V: TRBV24-1
size: .
D: TRBD1
J: TRBJ2-1
DNA: TGTGCCACCAGCGGGGGCAGGGGGCCCTACAATGAGCAGTTCTTC
CDR3: CATSGGRGPYNEQFF

V: TRBV5-5
size: .
D: TRBD2
J: TRBJ2-3
DNA: TGTGCCAGCAGCTGGGGGACTAGCGGGATGCTAGATACGCAGTATTTT
CDR3: CASSWGTSGMLDTQYF

V: TRBV2
size: .
D: TRBD1
J: TRBJ1-5
DNA: TGTGCCAGCAGTTGGACAGGGAGTTTTAATCAGCCCCAGCATTTT
CDR3: CASSWTGSFNQPQHF

V: TRBV11-2
size: .
D: TRBD1
J: TRBJ2-1
DNA: TGTGCCAGCACCCAGGGACAGAGCTCCTACAATGAGCAGTTCTTC
CDR3: CASTQGQSSYNEQFF

V: TRBV5-1
size: .
D: TRBD1
J: TRBJ1-2
DNA: TGCGCCAGCAGCTTGCGGACAGGGGAGAACTATGGCTACACCTTC
CDR3: CASSLRTGENYGYTF

V: TRBV2
size: .
D: .
J: TRBJ1-2
DNA: TGTGCCAGCAGTGTCGAGGGCCTGACTTACTATGGCTACACCTTC
CDR3: CASSVEGLTYYGYTF

V: TRBV5-4
size: .
D: TRBD1
J: TRBJ2-4
DNA: TGTGCCAGCAGCTGGACCGGACAGGGGTCAGGCATTCAGTACTTC
CDR3: CASSWTGQGSGIQYF

V: TRBV10-3
size: .
D: .
J: TRBJ1-6
DNA: TGTGCCATCAGTGCACAGGTTAGCTCCTATAATTCACCCCTCCACTTT
CDR3: CAISAQVSSYNSPLHF

V: TRBV29-1
size: .
D: .
J: TRBJ1-5
DNA: TGCAGCGTTGGCCGGCAGGGTGGTCAGCCCCAGCATTTT
CDR3: CSVGRQGGQPQHF

V: TRBV11-2
size: .
D: .
J: TRBJ1-1
DNA: TGTGCCAGCGGGGTTGGGTTAGGGGAGACTGAAGCTTTCTTT
CDR3: CASGVGLGETEAFF

V: TRBV24-1
size: .
D: .
J: TRBJ2-7
DNA: TGTGCCACCAGTGAAAGGGACTCCCCAGCCTACGAGCAGTACTTC
CDR3: CATSERDSPAYEQYF

V: TRBV6-5
size: .
D: .
J: TRBJ2-7
DNA: TGTGCCAGCAGAGTGACCTACGAGCAGTACTTC
CDR3: CASRVTYEQYF

V: TRBV7-2
size: once
D: TRBD2
J: TRBJ2-7
DNA: TGTGCCAGCAGCCCGCTAGCGGGAGTGTACGAGCAGTACTTC
CDR3: CASSPLAGVYEQYF

V: TRBV14
size: .
D: .
J: TRBJ1-1
DNA: TGTGCCAGCAGCCAAGAATGGGGGGCCACTGAAGCTTTCTTT
CDR3: CASSQEWGATEAFF